This T cell receptor (beta chain) is drawn from a study of T cells in tuberculosis. Whole-study findings and limits: Active tuberculosis TCR-alpha repertoires lay closer to GMM-specific TCRs than IGRA-negative controls, suggesting clonal expansion.

From germline, CDR1 is SGDLS and CDR2 YYNGEE. V lost 0 bases and J lost 3, with 9 bases in between. The CDR3 sequence is 14 residues long. Time point indicated: new active TB diagnosis, blood taken before or within 7 days of starting treatment. Details on this clone: Its antigen is unidentified.

Assay used: immunoSEQ multiplex PCR; TCRdb lists only in-frame clones, some missing. The repertoire has approximately 31,000 clones, 86% of them found once; the top ten carry 5.2%. The chain couples TRBV9 to TRBJ1-1; D might be TRBD1 (6 bases). The sample here was PBMCs, taken at tuberculosis diagnosis. The TCR sequence derives from an adult with tuberculosis. The CDR3 nucleotides are TGTGCCAGCAGCGTAGAAGGGGGGGACACTGAAGCTTTCTTT. Its protein product is CASSVEGGDTEAFF.